The next 15 T cell receptor beta chains were all read from a single sample in a study of CD8 T cells in ankylosing spondylitis (dated by TCRdb to about 2017). Library prep was done by 5' RACE. The sequencing machine was an Illumina HiSeq 2500. TCRdb's own reprocessing of the public reads used fastp at Q25 and MiXCR and kept productive beta chains. When rows share a CDR3 protein, they turn into one entry using the most common DNA and genes. This sample has 200,000 to 300,000 distinct CDR3 sequences in its table, and 30% to 40% of those were observed once. About 4% of the sample comes from the top ten. The sample taken for sequencing was blood, either unsorted or a sorted T cell fraction (not recorded which). Receptors originate from a male donor with ankylosing spondylitis or in good health (not recorded which).

Only a few counts were recorded for this clonotype. This chain uses TRBV10-1 with TRBJ2-1, with 7 bases lining up with TRBD1. V gave up 1 base and J gave up 4 bases; unmatched junction bases: 10. There are 17 residues in the CDR3. Germline V gene data show CDR1 as WNHNN and CDR2 as SYGVQD (reference sequence). The CDR3 loop reads CASSEYLDRTSYNEQFF. CDR3 nucleotides: TGCGCCAGCAGTGAGTATCTGGACAGGACTTCTTACAATGAGCAGTTCTTC.

The J gene is TRBJ2-7, the V gene TRBV29-1; TRBD1 matches 7 bases. The J segment lost 1 base and the V segment lost 5 bases, leaving 11 bases of the junction unmatched. From germline, CDR1 is SQVTM and CDR2 ANQGSEA. The CDR3 length is 15 residues. DNA for the CDR3: TGCAGCGTTTATGATCCATACAGGGGATCCTACGAGCAGTACTTC. This translates into CSVYDPYRGSYEQYF.

This clonotype was recorded only once. The V call is TRBV4-2, the J call TRBJ2-7, with 11 bases identical to TRBD2. The germline V gene has CDR1 LGHNA and CDR2 YNFKEQ. The CDR3 length is 16 residues. The J segment lost 2 bases and the V segment lost 2 bases, leaving 5 bases of the junction unmatched. CDR3 DNA: TGTGCCAGCAGCCAAAATAGCGGGGGGGCCGCCTACGAGCAGTACTTC. This codes for CASSQNSGGAAYEQYF.

This clonotype was counted only a few times. This chain links TRBV7-2 with TRBJ2-3; a possible D gene is TRBD2 (7 bases). This CDR3 is built from 15 residues. The ends were cut back, 5 bases at V and 3 bases at J, with 15 bases in the middle. Germline values: CDR1 SGHTA, CDR2 FQGNSA. For the CDR3, the DNA is TGTGCCAGCAGCCTCGGGGGGCCGGTTACAGATACGCAGTATTTT. Its protein is CASSLGGPVTDTQYF. Full variable domain (missing parts from reference TRBV7-2 and TRBJ2-3): GAGVSQSPSNKVTEKGKDVELRCDPISGHTALYWYRQSLGQGLEFLIYFQGNSAPDKSGLPSDRFSAERTGGSVSTLTIQRTQQEDSAVYLCASSLGGPVTDTQYFGPGTRLTVL.

The rearrangement links TRBV9 to TRBJ2-3; 7 bases fit TRBD2. This CDR3 contains 15 residues. The V gene's germline CDR1 is SGDLS and CDR2 YYNGEE. V shed 4 bases and J 5 bases; nucleotides not matched to a gene: 10. CDR3 in amino acids: CASSHGGGLGDTQYF. In nucleotides, the CDR3 is TGTGCCAGCAGCCACGGGGGAGGGCTCGGAGATACGCAGTATTTT.

The V call is TRBV6-4, the J call TRBJ2-3, with a possible D match to TRBD2 (5 bases). The germline V gene has CDR1 MRHNA and CDR2 SNTAGT. V lost 8 bases to trimming and J lost 2 bases, with 17 bases between them. This CDR3 has 15 amino acids. The DNA for the CDR3 is TGTGCCAGCCGCCTCACCGGGAACCCCACAGATACGCAGTATTTT. Amino acid sequence: CASRLTGNPTDTQYF.

This chain joins TRBV10-1 and TRBJ1-1, with a possible D match to TRBD1 (6 bases). The CDR3 consists of 15 residues. CDR1 is WNHNN and CDR2 is SYGVQD in the germline V gene (reference sequence). V gave up 4 bases and J gave up 0 bases, with 12 bases separating them. DNA of the CDR3: TGCGCCAGCAGTGCAGGGGTTGGGATGAACACTGAAGCTTTCTTT. It yields the protein CASSAGVGMNTEAFF.

The chain is built from TRBV3-1 and TRBJ2-5; TRBD2 aligns across 9 bases. Germline trimming cut 3 bases from V and 3 bases from J; bases unmatched to any gene: 2. CDR1 is LGHDT, CDR2 YNNKEL, per germline (reference sequence). The CDR3 length is 14 residues. CDR3 loop: CASSQSSGEETQYF. As DNA, the CDR3 is TGTGCCAGCAGCCAGTCTAGCGGGGAAGAGACCCAGTACTTC.

This clonotype was found a few times. J is TRBJ1-2 and V is TRBV5-6; D is unclear. CDR3 size: 13 residues. Per germline, CDR1 SGHDT and CDR2 YYEEEE. Trimming stripped 0 bases from V and 7 bases from J, with 10 bases between. CDR3 DNA: TGTGCCAGCAGCTTGGAGGCAGTAGGTGGCTACACCTTC. It encodes CASSLEAVGGYTF.

The table lists this clonotype with a few counts. CDR3 bases: TGCGCCAGCAGCTTGGAGGGGACAAGCAACACCGGGGAGCTGTTTTTT. It is translated as CASSLEGTSNTGELFF. The chain carries TRBV5-1 and TRBJ2-2; maybe TRBD1 (6 bases). This CDR3 spans 16 amino acids. Germline values: CDR1 SGHRS, CDR2 YFSETQ. V was cut by 0 bases and J by 2 bases, with 11 bases left in between.

This rearrangement joins TRBV27 to TRBJ2-3; TRBD2 aligns across 8 bases. The CDR3 is 12 amino acids. CDR1 MNHEY and CDR2 SMNVEV come from the germline V gene (reference sequence). The CDR3 bases are TGTAGGACAGCGGGGGGCACAGATACGCAGTATTTT. Protein sequence: CRTAGGTDTQYF.

The V and J genes are TRBV27 and TRBJ2-2, with D uncertain. Trimming took off 0 bases at V and 1 base at J, with 9 bases between the two ends. CDR3 length: 16 residues. CDR1 MNHEY and CDR2 SMNVEV come from the germline V gene (reference sequence). The CDR3 DNA follows: TGTGCCAGCAGTTTATCGATGCCAGGGAACACCGGGGAGCTGTTTTTT. Amino acids: CASSLSMPGNTGELFF.

The chain joins TRBV10-3 to TRBJ2-2; unclear D gene. CDR3 length: 13 amino acids. CDR1 ENHRY and CDR2 SYGVKD come from the germline V gene. The V and J ends lost 6 bases and 6 bases respectively, with 11 bases between them. CDR3 sequence reads: CAIRRDKAGELFF. CDR3 nucleotides: TGTGCCATCAGGAGAGACAAGGCCGGGGAGCTGTTTTTT.

This clonotype was detected only a few times. This chain connects TRBV5-6 to TRBJ2-3; D is possibly TRBD1 (8 bases). The germline V and J ends were trimmed by 1 base and 6 bases, with 15 bases remaining between them. The CDR3 is 15 residues long. CDR1 is SGHDT, CDR2 YYEEEE, per germline. The CDR3 is CASSLSQRDRDTQYF. In DNA, the CDR3 is TGTGCCAGCAGCTTGAGTCAGCGGGACAGGGATACGCAGTATTTT. The full variable domain, in which reference TRBV5-6 and TRBJ2-3 provide the parts outside the CDR3, is DAGVTQSPTHLIKTRGQQVTLRCSPKSGHDTVSWYQQALGQGPQFIFQYYEEEERQRGNFPDRFSGHQFPNYSSELNVNALLLGDSALYLCASSLSQRDRDTQYFGPGTRLTVL.

Only a few counts were recorded for this clonotype. The chain carries TRBV5-5 and TRBJ1-5, with TRBD1 matching 10 bases. This CDR3 is 15 amino acids long. Germline CDR1 is SGHKS and CDR2 is YYEKEE (reference sequence). V shed 5 bases, J shed 5 bases, and the junction held 7 bases outside the gene matches. The CDR3 bases are TGTGCCAGCAGTCCGGGACAGGGGCTTTATCAGCCCCAGCATTTT. Translation: CASSPGQGLYQPQHF.